This TCR beta chain was identified during a study of T cells in Graves' hyperthyroidism and ophthalmopathy. Study at large: Initial diagnosis, before any treatment, was when peripheral blood was collected.

Each 10 ml fresh peripheral blood draw supplied the PBMCs. TCR beta CDR3 region amplification was performed from RNA transcripts. Researchers ran a first-round RT-PCR on the TCR CDR3 using the HTBI primer set. TCRdb re-called the multiplex PCR reads through MiXCR, storing one row per CDR3 protein. Of 500,000 or so distinct CDR3 sequences listed, roughly 17% are singletons. With respect to this clonotype: Antigen unknown.

Study-wide results and limits: Ophthalmopathy was distinguished from stable hyperthyroidism by 13 V-J signatures. Ophthalmopathy, as predicted by the model, came a median 6.5 months after the prediction.

Sequencing was carried out using blood. The clonotype was recovered from a woman aged 18-30 years with Graves' ophthalmopathy.

The CDR3 bases are TGCAGCGTTGAACCCGGGGCCGGGGATGGCTATGGCTACACCTTC. As protein: CSVEPGAGDGYGYTF. The genes are TRBV29-1 and TRBJ1-2; D perhaps matches TRBD1 (5 bases). From germline, CDR1 is SQVTM and CDR2 ANQGSEA. The germline V and J ends were trimmed by 2 bases and 4 bases, with 17 bases remaining between them. The CDR3 runs to 15 residues. Variable domain in full (rest from reference TRBV29-1 and TRBJ1-2): SAVISQKPSRDICQRGTSLTIQCQVDSQVTMMFWYRQQPGQSLTLIATANQGSEATYESGFVIDKFPISRPNLTFSTLTVSNMSPEDSSIYLCSVEPGAGDGYGYTFGSGTRLTVV.